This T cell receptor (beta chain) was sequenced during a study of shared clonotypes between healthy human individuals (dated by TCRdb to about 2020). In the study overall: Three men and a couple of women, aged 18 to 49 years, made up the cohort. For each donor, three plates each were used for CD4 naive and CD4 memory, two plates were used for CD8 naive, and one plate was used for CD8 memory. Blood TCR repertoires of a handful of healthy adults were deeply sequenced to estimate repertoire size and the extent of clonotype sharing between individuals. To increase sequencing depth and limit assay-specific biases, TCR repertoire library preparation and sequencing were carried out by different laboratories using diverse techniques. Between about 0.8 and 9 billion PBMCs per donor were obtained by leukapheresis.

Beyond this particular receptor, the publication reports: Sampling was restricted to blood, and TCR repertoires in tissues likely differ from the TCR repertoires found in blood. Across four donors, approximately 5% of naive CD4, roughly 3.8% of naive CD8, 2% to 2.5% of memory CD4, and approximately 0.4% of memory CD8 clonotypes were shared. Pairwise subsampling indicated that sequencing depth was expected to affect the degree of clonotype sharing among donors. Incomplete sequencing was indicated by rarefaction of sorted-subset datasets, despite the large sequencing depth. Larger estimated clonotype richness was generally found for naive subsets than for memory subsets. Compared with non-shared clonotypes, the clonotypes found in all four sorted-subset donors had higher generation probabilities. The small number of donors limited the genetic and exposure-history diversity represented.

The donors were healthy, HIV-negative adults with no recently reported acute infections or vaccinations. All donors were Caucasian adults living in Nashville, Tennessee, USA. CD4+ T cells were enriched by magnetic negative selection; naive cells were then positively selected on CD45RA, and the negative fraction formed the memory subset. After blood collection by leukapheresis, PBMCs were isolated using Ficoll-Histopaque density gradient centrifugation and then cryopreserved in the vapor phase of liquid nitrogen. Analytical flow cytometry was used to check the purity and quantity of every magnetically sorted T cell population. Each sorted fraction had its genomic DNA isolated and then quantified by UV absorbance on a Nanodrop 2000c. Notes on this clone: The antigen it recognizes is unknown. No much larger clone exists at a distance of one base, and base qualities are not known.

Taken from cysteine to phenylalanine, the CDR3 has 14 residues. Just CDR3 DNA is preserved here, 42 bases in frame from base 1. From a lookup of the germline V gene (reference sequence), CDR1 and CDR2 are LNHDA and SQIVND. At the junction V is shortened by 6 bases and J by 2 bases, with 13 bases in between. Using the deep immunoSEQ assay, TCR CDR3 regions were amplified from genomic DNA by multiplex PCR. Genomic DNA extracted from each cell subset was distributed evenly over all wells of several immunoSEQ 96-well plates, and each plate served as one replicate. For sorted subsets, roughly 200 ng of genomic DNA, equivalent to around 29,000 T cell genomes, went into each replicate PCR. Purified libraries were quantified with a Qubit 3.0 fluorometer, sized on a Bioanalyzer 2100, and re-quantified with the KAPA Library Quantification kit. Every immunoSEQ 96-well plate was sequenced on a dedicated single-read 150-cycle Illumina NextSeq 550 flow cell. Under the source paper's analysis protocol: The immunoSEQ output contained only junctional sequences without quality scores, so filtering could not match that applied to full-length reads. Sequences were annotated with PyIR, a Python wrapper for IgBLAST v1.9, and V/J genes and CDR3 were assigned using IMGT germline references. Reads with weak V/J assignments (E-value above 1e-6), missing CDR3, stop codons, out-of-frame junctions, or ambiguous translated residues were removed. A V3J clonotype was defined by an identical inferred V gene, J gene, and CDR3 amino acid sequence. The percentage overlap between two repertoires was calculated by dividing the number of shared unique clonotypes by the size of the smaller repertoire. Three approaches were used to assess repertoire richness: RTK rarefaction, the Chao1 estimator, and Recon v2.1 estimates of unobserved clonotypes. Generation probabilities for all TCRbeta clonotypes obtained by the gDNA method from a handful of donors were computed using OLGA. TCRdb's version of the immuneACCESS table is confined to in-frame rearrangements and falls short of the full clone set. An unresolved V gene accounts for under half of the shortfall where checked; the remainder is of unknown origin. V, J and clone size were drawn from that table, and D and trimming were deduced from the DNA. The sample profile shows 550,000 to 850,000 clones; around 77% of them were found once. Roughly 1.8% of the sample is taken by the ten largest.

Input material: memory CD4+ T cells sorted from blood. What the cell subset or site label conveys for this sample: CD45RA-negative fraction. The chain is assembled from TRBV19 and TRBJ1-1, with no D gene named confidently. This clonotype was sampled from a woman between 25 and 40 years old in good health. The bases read TGTGCCAGTAGCCTAGGACGGGTTAACACTGAAGCTTTCTTT. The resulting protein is CASSLGRVNTEAFF.